This is a list of T cell receptor beta chains from one sample in a study of T cells after posttransplantation cyclophosphamide. TCRdb's table, derived via immunoSEQ multiplex PCR, lists solely in-frame clones and lacks some. The data show approximately 23,000 clones, roughly 88% seen once. The sequenced material came from PBMCs. The receptors derive from a woman aged 55-70 years with a blood cancer, CMV-positive, and with a related stem cell donor. Each CDR3 is given without its conserved first and last residue. Each record gives: J gene, V gene, CDR3 protein.

TRBJ2-7,TRBV18,ASSPGTGAYEQY
TRBJ2-1,TRBV6-5,ASSYYGGSSYNEQF
TRBJ2-7,TRBV12-5,ASGLAIGQVTHEQY
TRBJ1-5,TRBV19,ASSIGQHSNQPQH
TRBJ2-4,TRBV11-2,ASSFSRPGQGYIQY
TRBJ1-1,TRBV6-1,ASSDRGHFDDTEAF
TRBJ2-5,TRBV19,ASRREGETQY
TRBJ1-1,TRBV7-9,ASSLGFQNTEAF
TRBJ1-3,TRBV11-3,ASSAGGNTIY
TRBJ1-1,TRBV30,AWSVSGGHTEAF
TRBJ1-1,TRBV19,ASTQDRLNTEAF
TRBJ2-1,TRBV7-9,ASSLYGQGTNNEQF